The text below deals with one T cell receptor beta chain. Antigen unknown. CDR3 length: 12 amino acids. These data come from a study of monozygotic twins with inflammatory bowel disease. The study's findings and limits: Background noise in patient repertoires may stem from differing immunosuppressive treatments.

TCRdb reprocessed the 5' RACE reads, keeping one entry per CDR3 protein, no DNA. Across about 110,000 distinct CDR3 sequences, the top ten clones capture 12% of the sample. The sequence derives from a human donor with ulcerative colitis or Crohn's disease, or a healthy co-twin of an affected twin (not recorded which). The sequencing sample was made of blood. V and J are TRBV12-3 or TRBV12-4 and TRBJ2-3. The CDR3 loop reads CASSFHADTQYF.